This T cell receptor beta chain was identified in a study of shared clonotypes between healthy human individuals. Replicate PCRs for sorted subsets used around 200 ng DNA; this equaled tens of thousands of T cell genomes. Under the authors' procedure: Without quality scores, immunoSEQ junctional reads could not be filtered like full-length reads. Here immunoSEQ multiplex PCR was the method, and the copy in TCRdb shows in-frame clones only, minus some. That table gives V, J and clone size, and the DNA gave D and trimming. Of 1.5 million to 1.9 million clones listed, 98% are singletons. The sample taken for sequencing was naive CD4+ T cells sorted from blood. Subset of the sample: CD45RA+ positively selected. This TCR was recovered from a man aged 30 to 39 in good health.

The CDR3 bases are TGTGCCAGCTCACCAAGCTCGGGGTTTTCTGGAAACACCATATATTTT. It is translated as CASSPSSGFSGNTIYF. The chain joins TRBV18 to TRBJ1-3; no clear D gene. The CDR3 is 16 residues long. With 2 bases removed from V and 1 base from J, the gap between germline ends came to 12 bases. Per the germline V gene, CDR1 is KGHSH and CDR2 is LQKENI.